Here is one T cell receptor beta chain with its context. Its target is not known. Trimming left V 3 bases short and J 1 base short, with 10 bases between. The CDR3 covers 15 residues. CDR1 is MDHEN and CDR2 is SYDVKM in the germline V gene. This sample was taken from a study of persistence of HIV-infected CD4 T cells. Cells were stimulated nonspecifically with anti-CD3/anti-CD28 magnetic beads. Sorting selected CD4+ T cells upregulating both CD40 ligand and CD69. Study outcomes and limitations: Degenerate expanded CDR3beta sequences were enriched among CMV- and Gag-responding cells.

The libraries were made with immunoSEQ version 4 in survey mode. Profiling relied on immunoSEQ multiplex PCR, and the TCRdb table lists in-frame clones only, not all of them. Of around 47,000 clones detected, 91% appear once; the ten largest clones hold about 2%. Sequenced material: CD4+ T cells sorted from PBMCs after 18-hour stimulation, taken from a patient who received antiretroviral therapy. This receptor was taken from an adult man with HIV who was CMV-seropositive. The chain has TRBV28 and TRBJ1-5, with D unresolved. The CDR3 DNA reads TGTGCCAGCAGTTTGTTAGGGCAAAGCAATCAGCCCCAGCATTTT. This encodes CASSLLGQSNQPQHF.